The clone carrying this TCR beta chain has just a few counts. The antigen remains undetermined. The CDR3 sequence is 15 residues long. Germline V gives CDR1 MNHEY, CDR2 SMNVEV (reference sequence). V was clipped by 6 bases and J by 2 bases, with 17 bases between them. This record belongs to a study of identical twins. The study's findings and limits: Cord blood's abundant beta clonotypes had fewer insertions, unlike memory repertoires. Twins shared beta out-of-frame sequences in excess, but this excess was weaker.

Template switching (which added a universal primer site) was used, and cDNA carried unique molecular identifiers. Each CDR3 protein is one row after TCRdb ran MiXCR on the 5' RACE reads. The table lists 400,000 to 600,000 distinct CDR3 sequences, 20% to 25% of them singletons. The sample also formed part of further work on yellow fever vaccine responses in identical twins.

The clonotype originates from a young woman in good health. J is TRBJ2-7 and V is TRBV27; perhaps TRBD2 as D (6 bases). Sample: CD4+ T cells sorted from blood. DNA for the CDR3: TGTGCCAGCAGGCGGGACCAACGGAGAACCTACGAGCAGTACTTC. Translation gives CASRRDQRRTYEQYF.